The 21 T cell receptor beta chains below all came from one sample that was sequenced in a study of blood T cell repertoires in COVID-19. The protocol was immunoSEQ multiplex PCR, while the TCRdb copy is restricted to in-frame clones and leaves out a portion. This table holds over 600,000 clones, 85% to 90% found once. The sequencing sample was made of peripheral blood. These receptors all come from a woman aged 18-35 years with acute or convalescent COVID-19.

This sequence joins TRBV4-2 and TRBJ2-5, with a weak D call TRBD2 (5 bases). CDR1 and CDR2 from the germline V gene are LGHNA and YNFKEQ. V gave up 3 bases and J gave up 5 bases, with 13 bases separating them. The CDR3 loop spans 14 amino acids. The CDR3 DNA is TGTGCCAGCAGCCATCTAGCCGGCTCGGAGACCCAGTACTTC. It codes for CASSHLAGSETQYF.

V is TRBV27 and J is TRBJ2-3; TRBD2 agrees at 12 bases. Germline V gives CDR1 MNHEY, CDR2 SMNVEV (reference sequence). V shed 5 bases, J shed 0 bases, and the junction held 12 bases outside the gene matches. This CDR3 is built from 19 residues. CDR3 region: CASSTKTSGGRLSTDTQYF. The CDR3 nucleotides are TGTGCCAGCAGTACTAAAACTAGCGGGGGGCGATTAAGCACAGATACGCAGTATTTT.

The chain recombines TRBV30 with TRBJ1-5, with 9 bases that match TRBD1. Trimming cost V 2 bases and J 4 bases; bases outside gene matches: 3. Germline V gives CDR1 GTSNPN, CDR2 SVGIG (reference sequence). The CDR3 is 14 amino acids. CDR3 in amino acids: CAWSTGQGNQPQHF. In nucleotides, the CDR3 is TGTGCCTGGAGTACAGGACAGGGGAATCAGCCCCAGCATTTT.

The chain is built from TRBV6-4 and TRBJ2-2; D is possibly TRBD1 (6 bases). This CDR3 has 14 amino acids. The germline gives CDR1 MRHNA, CDR2 SNTAGT. Trimming took off 5 bases at V and 4 bases at J, with 11 bases between the two ends. The CDR3 bases are TGTGCCAGCAGTCCCGGACAGAGCACCGGGGAGCTGTTTTTT. This sequence encodes CASSPGQSTGELFF.

Note on this clone: An end of the junction differs from the germline gene, which may be a read error. V and J are TRBV6-1 and TRBJ2-1; 9 bases fit TRBD1. Looked up from germline, CDR1 is MNHNS and CDR2 is SASEGT. The CDR3 covers 13 residues. This CDR3 reads CASSEGARDREIF. The CDR3 DNA reads TGTGCCAGCAGTGAGGGAGCACGGGACAGGGAGATCTTC.

The gene calls are TRBV19 and TRBJ1-2; 7 nucleotides agree with TRBD1. Germline loops: CDR1 LNHDA, CDR2 SQIVND (reference sequence). The CDR3 covers 15 residues. V gave up 5 bases and J gave up 4 bases; unmatched junction bases: 10. Here the CDR3 reads CASSAPGQYFYGYTF. The CDR3 DNA follows: TGTGCCAGTAGTGCTCCGGGACAGTATTTCTATGGCTACACCTTC. Variable domain in full (rest from reference TRBV19 and TRBJ1-2): DGGITQSPKYLFRKEGQNVTLSCEQNLNHDAMYWYRQDPGQGLRLIYYSQIVNDFQKGDIAEGYSVSREKKESFPLTVTSAQKNPTAFYLCASSAPGQYFYGYTFGSGTRLTVV.

Comment on this clone: Other DNA sequences of this sample code for an identical CDR3. The chain combines TRBV6-5 with TRBJ1-1; a weak D match, TRBD1 (5 bases). CDR1 and CDR2 from the germline V gene are MNHEY and SVGAGI. CDR3 length: 14 residues. V shed 4 bases and J shed 0 bases, with 9 bases lying between them. CDR3 DNA: TGTGCCAGCAGTTCTGACAGCCTGAACACTGAAGCTTTCTTT. Translating it yields CASSSDSLNTEAFF.

The V call is TRBV7-2, the J call TRBJ1-1; no clear D. The CDR3 loop spans 14 amino acids. The V end was cut by 3 bases, the J end by 3 bases, with 11 bases between. The germline V gene has CDR1 SGHTA and CDR2 FQGNSA. The CDR3 protein is CASSLRVVYTEAFF. The CDR3 DNA reads TGTGCCAGCAGCTTGAGGGTTGTTTACACTGAAGCTTTCTTT.

The chain's CDR3 is CASSPAGGHSYEQYF. CDR3 nucleotide sequence: TGTGCCAGCAGTCCCGCGGGGGGCCACTCCTACGAGCAGTACTTC. The rearrangement uses TRBV6-2 or TRBV6-3 and TRBJ2-7; 8 bases agree with TRBD2. The CDR3 runs to 15 residues. V shed 5 bases, J shed 0 bases, and the junction held 6 bases outside the gene matches. Germline lookup yields CDR1 MNHEY and CDR2 SVGEGT.

The V and J genes are TRBV5-4 and TRBJ1-1; D unresolved. The CDR3 consists of 14 residues. V lost 4 bases, J lost 1 base, and 11 bases lay in between. Germline-derived CDR1 and CDR2 are SGHNT and YYREEE (reference sequence). CDR3 in amino acids: CASSPGSGNTEAFF. The DNA for the CDR3 is TGTGCCAGCAGCCCGGGGTCTGGGAACACTGAAGCTTTCTTT.

Concerning this clone itself: Other DNA sequences in the sample encode the same CDR3. CDR3 nucleotide sequence: TGTGCCAGCAGCTCGACAGGGGGAAATACTGAAGCTTTCTTT. Translated, it gives CASSSTGGNTEAFF. The chain has TRBV7-8 and TRBJ1-1; the match to TRBD1 covers 9 bases. Per germline, CDR1 SGHVS and CDR2 FQNEAQ. This CDR3 is built from 14 residues. The V segment lost 4 bases and the J segment 5 bases; nucleotides outside the gene matches: 5.

The V gene is TRBV29-1, the J gene TRBJ2-7; 7 bases agree with TRBD1. The germline gives CDR1 SQVTM, CDR2 ANQGSEA. The CDR3 runs to 12 residues. V lost 6 bases, J lost 6 bases, and 8 bases stayed unmatched. The chain's CDR3 is CSVRETGIEQYF. The DNA for the CDR3 is TGCAGCGTGAGGGAGACAGGGATCGAGCAGTACTTC.

This chain links TRBV7-9 with TRBJ2-7, with TRBD2 identical over 11 bases. The CDR3 runs to 16 residues. Germline CDR1 and CDR2: SEHNR and FQNEAQ (reference sequence). Losses at the gene ends were 4 bases for V and 2 bases for J; bases not matched to a gene: 7. As DNA, the CDR3 is TGTGCCAGCAGCTCCTGGACTAGCGGGCCCCCCTACGAGCAGTACTTC. This gives the protein CASSSWTSGPPYEQYF.

The chain joins TRBV7-9 to TRBJ2-2; a possible D gene is TRBD2 (6 bases). Trimming removed 3 bases from V and 1 base from J, with 9 bases in between. From germline, CDR1 is SEHNR and CDR2 FQNEAQ (reference sequence). CDR3 size: 15 residues. DNA for the CDR3: TGTGCCAGCAGCTTTTACGGGGGGAACACCGGGGAGCTGTTTTTT. Translated: CASSFYGGNTGELFF.

The chain recombines TRBV29-1 with TRBJ1-5; 9 positions match TRBD1. CDR1 is SQVTM and CDR2 is ANQGSEA in the germline V gene. J was trimmed by 3 bases and V by 6 bases; bases with no gene match: 6. CDR3 length: 14 residues. The CDR3 DNA reads as TGCAGCGTAAGACAGGGGGGGAACAATCAGCCCCAGCATTTT. It translates to CSVRQGGNNQPQHF.

This chain connects TRBV4-3 to TRBJ2-1; tentatively, D is TRBD2 (6 bases). The germline gives CDR1 LGHNA, CDR2 YSLEER. The ends were cut back, 1 base at V and 15 bases at J, with 31 bases in the middle. There are 18 residues in the CDR3. CDR3 in DNA: TGCGCCAGCAGCCAAGGCCTCCCGCCCGGGACTGCGAAACCCGACCGGTTCTTC. Translating gives CASSQGLPPGTAKPDRFF.

As to this clone: One end of the junction varies from germline; a read error may be responsible. The chain joins TRBV5-1 to TRBJ1-1; 7 bases are a match to TRBD1. The CDR3 length is 18 residues. Germline V gene lookup returns CDR1 SGHRS and CDR2 YFSETQ. The CDR3 coding sequence is TGCGCCAGCAGCTTGGGTGGTGGGACAGACATTAGAACACTGAAGCTTTCCTTT. It codes for CASSLGGGTDIRTLKLSF.

This sequence joins TRBV28 and TRBJ1-2, with D maybe TRBD1 (6 bases). Germline lookup yields CDR1 MDHEN and CDR2 SYDVKM. The CDR3 spans 15 residues. The V and J ends lost 5 bases and 6 bases respectively, with 19 bases between them. The CDR3 DNA sequence: TGTGCCAGCAGTCCCCCCCAATATACAGGGAATGGCTACACCTTC. It is translated as CASSPPQYTGNGYTF.

The V gene is TRBV9, the J gene TRBJ2-2; 11 nucleotides align to TRBD1. Germline-derived CDR1 and CDR2 are SGDLS and YYNGEE. The J segment lost 6 bases and the V segment lost 3 bases, leaving 7 bases of the junction unmatched. The CDR3 spans 16 residues. CDR3 sequence: CASSDGQGAPPGELFF. For the CDR3, the DNA is TGTGCCAGCAGCGATGGACAGGGGGCCCCGCCCGGGGAGCTGTTTTTT. Variable domain in full (rest from reference TRBV9 and TRBJ2-2): DSGVTQTPKHLITATGQRVTLRCSPRSGDLSVYWYQQSLDQGLQFLIQYYNGEERAKGNILERFSAQQFPDLHSELNLSSLELGDSALYFCASSDGQGAPPGELFFGEGSRLTVL.

V is TRBV20-1 and J is TRBJ1-1; weak D call: TRBD1 (5 bases). CDR1 is DFQATT, CDR2 SNEGSKA, per germline (reference sequence). V was trimmed by 3 bases and J by 11 bases, leaving 13 bases between them. This CDR3 is 11 amino acids long. CDR3 sequence reads: CSARFRVDAFF. The CDR3 DNA reads TGCAGTGCTAGGTTCAGGGTGGATGCTTTCTTT.

The CDR3, as DNA: TGTGCCTGGGACAGGGGGCCTGAAAAACTGTTTTTT. It yields the protein CAWDRGPEKLFF. V gene TRBV30 combines with J gene TRBJ1-4, with TRBD1 matching 10 bases. Germline V lookup: CDR1 GTSNPN, CDR2 SVGIG (reference sequence). The CDR3 length is 12 residues. The V and J ends lost 5 bases and 7 bases, in that order; junction bases with no gene match: 1.